The rows below give T cell receptor beta chains drawn from one sample of a study of naive and memory T cell subsets. TCRdb re-analysed the UMI-ligation and nested PCR reads in MiXCR, keeping a single row per CDR3 protein. Among under 150,000 distinct CDR3 sequences listed, approximately 20% were seen once. Material: naive CD8+ T cells from blood. The receptors derive from a human donor in good health. Both conserved end residues are part of each CDR3. The listing skips clone size in some rows; elsewhere it reads once, few, many or a size class.

clone_size: few; v_call: TRBV11-2; cdr3_aa: CASSYGAGGIDNEQFF
clone_size: .; v_call: TRBV6-2/TRBV6-3; cdr3_aa: CASSYSTGGQYF
clone_size: .; v_call: TRBV28; cdr3_aa: CASSFRTGLVGYGYTF
clone_size: .; v_call: TRBV13; cdr3_aa: CASSLTTSGRNEQFF
clone_size: few; v_call: TRBV29-1; cdr3_aa: CSVDTEETQYF
clone_size: .; v_call: TRBV12-3/TRBV12-4; cdr3_aa: CASTAGGRGLEQFF
clone_size: .; v_call: TRBV7-2; cdr3_aa: CASSLSGAGNTIYF
clone_size: .; v_call: TRBV9; cdr3_aa: CASSQGTPNEQFF
clone_size: .; v_call: TRBV24-1; cdr3_aa: CATSHSGNQETQYF
clone_size: few; v_call: TRBV4-3; cdr3_aa: CASSTGLADTGELFF
clone_size: .; v_call: TRBV5-6; cdr3_aa: CASSLEGSADTQYF
clone_size: .; v_call: TRBV13; cdr3_aa: CASSSRQDPSGEQYF
clone_size: few; v_call: TRBV28; cdr3_aa: CASSLRQGGTEAFF
clone_size: few; v_call: TRBV2; cdr3_aa: CASSHWRLGAFF
clone_size: .; v_call: TRBV9; cdr3_aa: CASSVGAGGPSEQYF
clone_size: .; v_call: TRBV9; cdr3_aa: CASSVGGSGAYEQYF
clone_size: .; v_call: TRBV6-1; cdr3_aa: CASSEAASTDTQYF
clone_size: few; v_call: TRBV28; cdr3_aa: CASSPPNQPQHF
clone_size: .; v_call: TRBV7-9; cdr3_aa: CASSLMDLRNTEAFF
clone_size: few; v_call: TRBV6-5; cdr3_aa: CAIRGQAHGYTF
clone_size: few; v_call: TRBV11-2; cdr3_aa: CASSLVPVSSYNEQFF
clone_size: .; v_call: TRBV6-2/TRBV6-3; cdr3_aa: CASSYLADTQYF
clone_size: few; v_call: TRBV27; cdr3_aa: CASSYDGYEQYF
clone_size: .; v_call: TRBV28; cdr3_aa: CASSLPGLAVDEQYF
clone_size: .; v_call: TRBV7-9; cdr3_aa: CASSLVGQGSYEQYF
clone_size: .; v_call: TRBV6-1; cdr3_aa: CASRILAVDTDTQYF
clone_size: .; v_call: TRBV27; cdr3_aa: CASSLSGGWGTEAFF
clone_size: once; v_call: TRBV2; cdr3_aa: CASRGTPGELFF
clone_size: few; v_call: TRBV29-1; cdr3_aa: CSGGPGQGYSEQFF
clone_size: few; v_call: TRBV12-3/TRBV12-4; cdr3_aa: CASSPALAGSGEQYF
clone_size: .; v_call: TRBV6-6; cdr3_aa: CASSFKTGGAGPGYEQYF
clone_size: once; v_call: TRBV5-6; cdr3_aa: CASLLEGGRREETQYF
clone_size: few; v_call: TRBV20-1; cdr3_aa: CSAKYGGYNEQFF
clone_size: .; v_call: TRBV29-1; cdr3_aa: CSVGCWRPVGGGETQYF
clone_size: few; v_call: TRBV24-1; cdr3_aa: CATSDLNPDGEQFF
clone_size: .; v_call: TRBV27; cdr3_aa: CASSQQGIEEKLFF
clone_size: .; v_call: TRBV29-1; cdr3_aa: CSGADSNTGELFF
clone_size: many; v_call: TRBV11-2; cdr3_aa: CASSSTRDNTDTQYF
clone_size: few; v_call: TRBV7-2; cdr3_aa: CASSLGRQGYYNEQFF
clone_size: many; v_call: TRBV7-9; cdr3_aa: CASSFRLADEQYF
clone_size: few; v_call: TRBV24-1; cdr3_aa: CATSDLGGRAAFF
clone_size: few; v_call: TRBV29-1; cdr3_aa: CSVDGTSGSSNNEQFF
clone_size: few; v_call: TRBV28; cdr3_aa: CASSLQGGAKNIQYF
clone_size: .; v_call: TRBV28; cdr3_aa: CASSSGTGDFWEQYF
clone_size: few; v_call: TRBV27; cdr3_aa: CASSLSRTGTYEQYF
clone_size: .; v_call: TRBV6-5; cdr3_aa: CASSPLGRVLYEQFF
clone_size: .; v_call: TRBV27; cdr3_aa: CASSLGLAGGQFF
clone_size: .; v_call: TRBV4-3; cdr3_aa: CASSQDSRRESYNEQFF
clone_size: few; v_call: TRBV28; cdr3_aa: CASSPIAGTSGRRGTDTQYF
clone_size: few; v_call: TRBV4-3; cdr3_aa: CASSQGGGSSGANVLTF
clone_size: .; v_call: TRBV4-2; cdr3_aa: CASTQHGDLAGELFF
clone_size: .; v_call: TRBV4-1; cdr3_aa: CASSQEPMTTYEQYF
clone_size: few; v_call: TRBV4-1; cdr3_aa: CASSQLEGSNQPQHF
clone_size: .; v_call: TRBV20-1; cdr3_aa: CSARTSGRPHEQFF
clone_size: .; v_call: TRBV25-1; cdr3_aa: CASSEYGWGYEQYF